This record covers a single T cell receptor (beta chain). This clone appeared a few times. This clone's antigen is unknown. No quality values exist for individual bases; no much larger clone is one base distant. This record belongs to a study of blood T cell repertoires in COVID-19 (dated by TCRdb to the early 2020s). Describing the broader study: Samples covering the acute and convalescent phases of COVID-19 were provided by collaborators in the United States, Italy and Spain. The prospective study material was composed of cDNA or gDNA derived from T cells, B-cell-depleted T cells, or PBMCs. Deeply sampled blood TCRbeta repertoires from subjects exposed to, actively infected with, or recovered from COVID-19 were included in the dataset. The repertoires were released in a freely available public database intended as a resource for research on the immune response to SARS-CoV-2. The samples were drawn from the first 160 participants of the ongoing ImmuneRACE study and from about 1,200 subjects provided by 6 global collaborators. A de-identified subject ID, COVID-19 status, age in years and sex were almost always included in the sample metadata. HLA class I and class II types, where available, came from metadata supplied by the sample provider rather than from assay-based typing.

General study outcomes and caveats: The amount of clinical and demographic metadata varied by source and participant and was provided uncurated.

For CDR1 and CDR2, the germline V gene lists MNHEY and SVGAGI. V loses 0 bases of germline sequence and J loses 3 bases, and the interval between the two ends is 12 bases. The CDR3 covers 16 residues, taking in both the cysteine and the phenylalanine. Only the CDR3 portion is preserved as DNA: 48 bases, with reading frame beginning at the first base. TCRbeta CDR3 regions were amplified from genomic DNA by means of the immunoSEQ Assay, a bias-controlled multiplex PCR. For the original study's pipeline: Within the assay, amplification of reference gene primers was used to estimate how many nucleated cells each sample contained. To quantify the absolute abundance of each unique TCRbeta CDR3 rearrangement, sequence reads were collapsed and filtered. For each sample, productive Simpson clonality was calculated as the square root of Simpson's diversity index over productive rearrangements. Entries here come from immuneACCESS through TCRdb and include only in-frame sequences with V and J called. Some clones fail to appear in such tables; in the studies checked, an unresolved V gene covers under half of the shortfall, and the cause of the remainder is unknown. V, J and clone size reflect that table, while D and trimming were determined from the DNA. This sample holds around 100,000 clones; about three quarters were observed only once. Clones ranked in the top ten supply 5% to 6.5% of the sample.

Collaborating institutions collected whole blood in K2EDTA tubes following their own protocols. For TCRbeta analysis, collaborators shipped samples in one of three forms: frozen whole blood, isolated PBMCs, or DNA extracted from either of those sample types. The V and J segments used are TRBV6-5 and TRBJ2-4; the D segment could be TRBD2, given 6 matching bases. The TCR comes from a man older than 75 with acute or convalescent COVID-19. The sequencing input was peripheral blood. DNA sequence: TGTGCCAGCAGTTACTCTTCGGGGACTGTCAAAAACATTCAGTACTTC. This yields the protein CASSYSSGTVKNIQYF.